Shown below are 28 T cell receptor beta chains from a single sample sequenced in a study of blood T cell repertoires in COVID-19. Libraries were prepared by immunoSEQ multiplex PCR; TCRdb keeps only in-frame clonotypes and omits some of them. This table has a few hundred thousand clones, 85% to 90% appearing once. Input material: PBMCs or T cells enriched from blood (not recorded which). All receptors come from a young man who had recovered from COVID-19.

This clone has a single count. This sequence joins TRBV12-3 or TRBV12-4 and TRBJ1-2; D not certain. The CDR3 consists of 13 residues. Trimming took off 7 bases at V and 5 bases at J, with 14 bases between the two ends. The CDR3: CASNAGSSYGYTF. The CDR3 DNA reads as TGTGCCAGCAATGCCGGGTCTAGTTATGGCTACACCTTC.

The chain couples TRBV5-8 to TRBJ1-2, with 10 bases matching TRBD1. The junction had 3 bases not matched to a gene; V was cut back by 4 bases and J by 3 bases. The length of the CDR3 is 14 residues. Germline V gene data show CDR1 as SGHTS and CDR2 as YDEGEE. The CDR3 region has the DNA TGTGCCAGCAGCCGGGACAGGGGCTACTATGGCTACACCTTC. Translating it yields CASSRDRGYYGYTF.

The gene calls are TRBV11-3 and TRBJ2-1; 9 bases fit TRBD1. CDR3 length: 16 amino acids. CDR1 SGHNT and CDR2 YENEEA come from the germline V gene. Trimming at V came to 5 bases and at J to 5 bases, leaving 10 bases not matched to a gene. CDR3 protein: CASSAESGTGNNEQFF. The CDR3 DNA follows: TGTGCCAGCAGCGCCGAATCCGGGACAGGGAACAATGAGCAGTTCTTC.

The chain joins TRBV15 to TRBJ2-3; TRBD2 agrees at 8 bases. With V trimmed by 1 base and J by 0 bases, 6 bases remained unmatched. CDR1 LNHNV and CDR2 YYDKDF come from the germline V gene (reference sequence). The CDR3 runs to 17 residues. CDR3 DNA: TGTGCCACCAGCAGAGGAACCACTAGCGGTAGCACAGATACGCAGTATTTT. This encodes CATSRGTTSGSTDTQYF. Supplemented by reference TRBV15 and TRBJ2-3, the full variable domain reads DAMVIQNPRYQVTQFGKPVTLSCSQTLNHNVMYWYQQKSSQAPKLLFHYYDKDFNNEADTPDNFQSRRPNTSFCFLDIRSPGLGDTAMYLCATSRGTTSGSTDTQYFGPGTRLTVL.

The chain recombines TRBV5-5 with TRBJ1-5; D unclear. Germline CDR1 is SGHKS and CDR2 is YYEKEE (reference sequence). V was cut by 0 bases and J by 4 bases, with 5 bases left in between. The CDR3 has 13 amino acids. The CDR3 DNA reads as TGTGCCAGCAGCTTGGGCGAAAATCAGCCCCAGCATTTT. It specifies CASSLGENQPQHF.

The CDR3 loop is CASSTRDRVTDTQYF. CDR3 DNA: TGTGCCAGTAGTACTAGGGACAGAGTCACAGATACGCAGTATTTT. The chain carries TRBV19 and TRBJ2-3; TRBD1 matches 7 bases. The V and J ends lost 4 bases and 2 bases, in that order; junction bases with no gene match: 6. CDR1 and CDR2 from the germline V gene are LNHDA and SQIVND (reference sequence). The CDR3 runs 15 residues.

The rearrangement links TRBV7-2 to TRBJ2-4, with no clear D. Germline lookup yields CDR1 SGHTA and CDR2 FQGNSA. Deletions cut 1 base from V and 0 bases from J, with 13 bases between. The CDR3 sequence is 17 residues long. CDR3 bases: TGTGCCAGCAGCTTAGGAGTCCTTGCACTAGCCAAAAACATTCAGTACTTC. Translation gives CASSLGVLALAKNIQYF.

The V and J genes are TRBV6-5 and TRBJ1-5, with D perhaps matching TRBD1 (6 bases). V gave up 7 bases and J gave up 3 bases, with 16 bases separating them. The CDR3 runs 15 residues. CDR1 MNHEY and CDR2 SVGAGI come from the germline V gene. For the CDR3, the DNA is TGTGCCAGCACCCCGACAGGTCACCCCAATCAGCCCCAGCATTTT. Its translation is CASTPTGHPNQPQHF.

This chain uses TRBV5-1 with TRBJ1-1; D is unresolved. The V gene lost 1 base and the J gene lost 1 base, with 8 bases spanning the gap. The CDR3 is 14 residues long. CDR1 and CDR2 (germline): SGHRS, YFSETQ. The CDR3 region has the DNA TGCGCCAGCAGCTTGAACACCGAGAACACTGAAGCTTTCTTT. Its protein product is CASSLNTENTEAFF.

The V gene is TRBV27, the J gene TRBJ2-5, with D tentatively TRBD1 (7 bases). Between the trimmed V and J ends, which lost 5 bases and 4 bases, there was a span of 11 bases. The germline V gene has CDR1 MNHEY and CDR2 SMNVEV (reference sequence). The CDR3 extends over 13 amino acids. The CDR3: CASSRRDRETQYF. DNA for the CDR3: TGTGCCAGCAGTCGGAGGGACAGAGAGACCCAGTACTTC.

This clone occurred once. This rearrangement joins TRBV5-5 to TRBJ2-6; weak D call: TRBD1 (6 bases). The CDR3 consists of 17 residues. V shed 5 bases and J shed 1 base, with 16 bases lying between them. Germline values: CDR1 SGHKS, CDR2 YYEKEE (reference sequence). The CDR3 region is CASRNGTQVSGANVLTF. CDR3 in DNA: TGTGCCAGCAGAAATGGGACACAAGTATCTGGGGCCAACGTCCTGACTTTC.

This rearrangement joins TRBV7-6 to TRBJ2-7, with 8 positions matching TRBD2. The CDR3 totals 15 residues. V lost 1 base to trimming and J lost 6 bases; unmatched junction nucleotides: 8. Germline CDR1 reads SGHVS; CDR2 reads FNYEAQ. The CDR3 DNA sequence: TGTGCCAGCAGCTTAGAAGACGGACTAGCCCTCGAGCAGTACTTC. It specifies CASSLEDGLALEQYF.

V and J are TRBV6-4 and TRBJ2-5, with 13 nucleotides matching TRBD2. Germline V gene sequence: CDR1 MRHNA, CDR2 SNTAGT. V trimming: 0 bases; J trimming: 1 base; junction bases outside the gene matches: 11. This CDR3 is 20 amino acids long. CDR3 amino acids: CASSDSNRTSGGELQETQYF. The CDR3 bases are TGTGCCAGCAGTGACTCGAATAGGACTAGCGGGGGAGAACTCCAAGAGACCCAGTACTTC.

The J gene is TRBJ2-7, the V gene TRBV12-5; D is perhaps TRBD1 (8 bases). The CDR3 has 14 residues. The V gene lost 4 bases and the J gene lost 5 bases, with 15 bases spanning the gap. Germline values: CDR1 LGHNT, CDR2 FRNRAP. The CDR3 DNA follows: TGTGCTAGTGGTTCCTCCACAGGGGGGGACGAGCAGTACTTC. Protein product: CASGSSTGGDEQYF.

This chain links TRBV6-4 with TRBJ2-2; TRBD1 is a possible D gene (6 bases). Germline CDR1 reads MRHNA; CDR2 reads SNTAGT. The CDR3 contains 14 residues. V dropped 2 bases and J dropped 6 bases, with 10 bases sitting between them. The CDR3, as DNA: TGTGCCAGCAGTGACCGCCCAGGGGCCGGGGAGCTGTTTTTT. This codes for CASSDRPGAGELFF.

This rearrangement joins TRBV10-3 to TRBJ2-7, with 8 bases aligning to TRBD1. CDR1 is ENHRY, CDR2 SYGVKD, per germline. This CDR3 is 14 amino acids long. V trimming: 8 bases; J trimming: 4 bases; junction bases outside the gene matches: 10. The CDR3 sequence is CAISSAGTGYEQYF. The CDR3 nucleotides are TGTGCCATCTCCAGCGCCGGGACAGGTTACGAGCAGTACTTC.

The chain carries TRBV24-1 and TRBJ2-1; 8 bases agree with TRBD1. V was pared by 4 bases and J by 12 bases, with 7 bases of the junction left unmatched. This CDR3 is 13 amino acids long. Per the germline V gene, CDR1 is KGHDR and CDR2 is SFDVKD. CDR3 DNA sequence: TGTGCCACCAGTGAGCTGAGGACAGGGAGGCAGTTCTTC. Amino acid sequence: CATSELRTGRQFF.

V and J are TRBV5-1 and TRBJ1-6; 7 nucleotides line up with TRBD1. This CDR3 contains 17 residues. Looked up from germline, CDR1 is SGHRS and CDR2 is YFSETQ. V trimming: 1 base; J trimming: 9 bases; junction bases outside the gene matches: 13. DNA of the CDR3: TGCGCCAGCAGCTTGTACTCCGGGGGACAGATGAGTTCACCCCTCCACTTT. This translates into CASSLYSGGQMSSPLHF.

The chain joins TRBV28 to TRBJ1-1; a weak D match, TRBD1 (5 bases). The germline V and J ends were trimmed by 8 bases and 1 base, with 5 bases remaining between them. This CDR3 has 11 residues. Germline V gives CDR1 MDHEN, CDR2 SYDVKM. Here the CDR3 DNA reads TGTGCCAGCGGGGCGAACACTGAAGCTTTCTTT. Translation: CASGANTEAFF.

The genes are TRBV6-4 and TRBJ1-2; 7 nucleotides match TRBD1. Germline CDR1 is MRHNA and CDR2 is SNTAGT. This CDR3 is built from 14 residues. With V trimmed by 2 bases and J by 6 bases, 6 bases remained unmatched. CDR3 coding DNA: TGTGCCAGCAGTGACGCGGCAGGGGGAAATGGCTACACCTTC. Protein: CASSDAAGGNGYTF.

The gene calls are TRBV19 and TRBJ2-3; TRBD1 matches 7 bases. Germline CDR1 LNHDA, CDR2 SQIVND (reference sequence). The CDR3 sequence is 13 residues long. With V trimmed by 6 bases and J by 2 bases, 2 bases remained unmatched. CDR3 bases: TGTGCCAGTAGGGGGACAGCCACAGATACGCAGTATTTT. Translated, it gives CASRGTATDTQYF.

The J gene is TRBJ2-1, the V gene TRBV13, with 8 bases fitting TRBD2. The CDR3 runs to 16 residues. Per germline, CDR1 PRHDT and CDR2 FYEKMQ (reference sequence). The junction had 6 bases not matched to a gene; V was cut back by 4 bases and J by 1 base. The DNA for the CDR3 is TGTGCCAGCAGCTCTCTCGGGGGGGCTTCCTACAATGAGCAGTTCTTC. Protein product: CASSSLGGASYNEQFF.

CDR3 sequence reads: CASMEDRHNSNQPQHF. For the CDR3, the DNA is TGCGCCAGCATGGAAGACAGGCATAATAGCAATCAGCCCCAGCATTTT. This chain joins TRBV10-1 and TRBJ1-5; a weak D match, TRBD1 (6 bases). The CDR3 sequence is 16 residues long. Per the germline V gene, CDR1 is WNHNN and CDR2 is SYGVQD (reference sequence). V shed 7 bases and J shed 0 bases, with 16 bases lying between them.

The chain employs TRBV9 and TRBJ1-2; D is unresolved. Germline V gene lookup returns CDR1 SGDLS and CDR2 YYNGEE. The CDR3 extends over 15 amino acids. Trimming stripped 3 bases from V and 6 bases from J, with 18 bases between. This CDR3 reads CASSDHATVNNGYTF. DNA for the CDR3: TGTGCCAGCAGCGACCACGCCACAGTAAACAATGGCTACACCTTC.

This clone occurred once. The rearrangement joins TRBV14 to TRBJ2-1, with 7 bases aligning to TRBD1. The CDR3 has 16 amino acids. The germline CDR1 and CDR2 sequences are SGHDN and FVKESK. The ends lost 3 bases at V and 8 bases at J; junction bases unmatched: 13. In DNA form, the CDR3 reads TGTGCCAGCAGCCATTCGAGACAGGGTCACCTCCATGAGCAGTTCTTC. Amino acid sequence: CASSHSRQGHLHEQFF. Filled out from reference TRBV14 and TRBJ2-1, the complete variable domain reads EAGVTQFPSHSVIEKGQTVTLRCDPISGHDNLYWYRRVMGKEIKFLLHFVKESKQDESGMPNNRFLAERTGGTYSTLKVQPAELEDSGVYFCASSHSRQGHLHEQFFGPGTRLTVL.

CDR3 nucleotides: TGTGCCAGCAGTGGGCTGTCGAACACTGAAGCTTTCTTT. Protein product: CASSGLSNTEAFF. The chain recombines TRBV2 with TRBJ1-1; D uncertain. The germline CDR1 and CDR2 sequences are SNHLY and FYNNEI. Trimming left V 4 bases short and J 1 base short, with 7 bases between. The CDR3 consists of 13 residues.

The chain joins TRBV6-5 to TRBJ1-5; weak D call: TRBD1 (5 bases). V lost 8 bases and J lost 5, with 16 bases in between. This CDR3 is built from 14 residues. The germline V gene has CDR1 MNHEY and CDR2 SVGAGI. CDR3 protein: CASARGPKDQPQHF. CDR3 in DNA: TGTGCCAGCGCGCGGGGACCGAAAGATCAGCCCCAGCATTTT.

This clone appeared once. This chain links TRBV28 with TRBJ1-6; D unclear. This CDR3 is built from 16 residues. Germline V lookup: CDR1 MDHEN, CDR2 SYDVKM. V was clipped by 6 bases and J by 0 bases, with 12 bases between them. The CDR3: CASSAGVSSYNSPLHF. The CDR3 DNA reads TGTGCCAGCAGCGCCGGGGTGAGCTCCTATAATTCACCCCTCCACTTT.